Below are 19 T cell receptor beta chains sequenced from a single sample in a study of STAT5B mutations in CD4+ large granular lymphocyte leukemia. This table comes from immunoSEQ multiplex PCR, and its TCRdb copy is limited to in-frame clones, with some not included. The sample includes over 45,000 clones, approximately 70% seen only once; the top ten take 1.5%. Material for sequencing was CD4+ T cells from blood buffy coats. The receptors were gathered from a human donor in good health.

This clone showed up just a few times. The chain uses TRBV27 and TRBJ2-7; 7 bases align to TRBD1. The V gene's germline CDR1 is MNHEY and CDR2 SMNVEV (reference sequence). Trimming removed 5 bases from V and 6 bases from J; junction bases left unmatched: 13. The CDR3 covers 15 residues. In DNA form, the CDR3 reads TGTGCCAGCAGTGGACAGGTCCTAGAAACATCCGAGCAGTACTTC. It translates to CASSGQVLETSEQYF.

This clone was seen a handful of times. The chain uses TRBV7-9 and TRBJ2-2; D possibly corresponds to TRBD2 (5 bases). This CDR3 comprises 13 residues. Germline CDR1 reads SEHNR; CDR2 reads FQNEAQ (reference sequence). V lost 5 bases and J 5 bases, leaving 9 bases between the germline ends. In nucleotides, the CDR3 is TGTGCCAGCAGCGGACGAGGGACCGGGGAGCTGTTTTTT. Translated: CASSGRGTGELFF.

The chain couples TRBV9 to TRBJ2-6; TRBD1 agrees at 8 bases. Germline values: CDR1 SGDLS, CDR2 YYNGEE. J was trimmed by 4 bases and V by 1 base; bases with no gene match: 10. This CDR3 is 18 amino acids long. The CDR3 DNA sequence: TGTGCCAGCAGCGTAATGGGGACAGGCTTCCGCGGGGCCAACGTCCTGACTTTC. It codes for CASSVMGTGFRGANVLTF.

The V gene is TRBV18, the J gene TRBJ2-3; D remains unclear. Germline lookup yields CDR1 KGHSH and CDR2 LQKENI. V was shortened by 3 bases and J by 3 bases, with 10 bases between the two germline ends. The CDR3 has 14 amino acids. This chain's CDR3 is CASSPSWVTDTQYF. CDR3 DNA: TGTGCCAGCTCACCGTCCTGGGTTACAGATACGCAGTATTTT.

V and J are TRBV11-3 and TRBJ1-1; D uncertain. The germline V gene has CDR1 SGHNT and CDR2 YENEEA. This CDR3 region has 13 residues. Trimming left V 4 bases short and J 3 bases short, with 9 bases between. The CDR3 here is CASSYSQDTEAFF. The CDR3 DNA sequence: TGTGCCAGCAGCTACTCCCAGGACACTGAAGCTTTCTTT.

The V and J genes are TRBV6-6 and TRBJ2-2; D gene unclear. CDR3 length equals 14 residues. V lost 2 bases and J 7 bases, leaving 11 bases between the germline ends. Germline V gene sequence: CDR1 MNHNY, CDR2 SVGAGI (reference sequence). CDR3 in amino acids: CASSYIGEIGELFF. CDR3 coding DNA: TGTGCCAGCAGTTACATTGGGGAAATCGGGGAGCTGTTTTTT.

CDR3 sequence reads: CASSKVWATDTQYF. CDR3 in DNA: TGTGCCAGCAGCAAAGTCTGGGCCACAGATACGCAGTATTTT. The rearrangement joins TRBV21-1 to TRBJ2-3; the table's D gene call, TRBD1, was not cross checked with the DNA. TRBV21-1 is reported as a pseudogene. This CDR3 comprises 14 residues.

This chain joins TRBV5-6 and TRBJ2-1, with D possibly matching TRBD2 (6 bases). This CDR3 spans 15 amino acids. Germline CDR1 reads SGHDT; CDR2 reads YYEEEE. V was shortened by 1 base and J by 4 bases, with 12 bases between the two germline ends. The DNA for the CDR3 is TGTGCCAGCAGCTTGACACTGGGGGGATACAATGAGCAGTTCTTC. Translating it yields CASSLTLGGYNEQFF.

The chain combines TRBV6-5 with TRBJ1-2; the match to TRBD1 covers 7 bases. CDR3 size: 15 residues. Trimming removed 2 bases from V and 3 bases from J; junction bases left unmatched: 6. CDR1 MNHEY and CDR2 SVGAGI come from the germline V gene. CDR3 coding DNA: TGTGCCAGCAGTTACGCGGTTACAGGGGACTATGGCTACACCTTC. Translated: CASSYAVTGDYGYTF.

The chain couples TRBV27 to TRBJ2-7; D remains unclear. The CDR3 contains 12 residues. Trimming pared 7 bases from V and 0 bases from J, leaving 7 bases between. Germline V gene lookup returns CDR1 MNHEY and CDR2 SMNVEV (reference sequence). Written as DNA, the CDR3 is TGTGCCAGCACCCCAAGCTCCTACGAGCAGTACGTC. Translated, it gives CASTPSSYEQYV.

V gene TRBV19 combines with J gene TRBJ1-1, with D tentatively TRBD1 (5 bases). V gave up 5 bases and J gave up 0 bases, with 19 bases separating them. Germline V CDR1 and CDR2: LNHDA, SQIVND (reference sequence). CDR3 size: 17 residues. As DNA, the CDR3 is TGTGCCAGTAGTCCTATGGTGAGCAGGGACGTGAACACTGAAGCTTTCTTT. Protein: CASSPMVSRDVNTEAFF.

The rearrangement joins TRBV19 to TRBJ1-1; the D is unclear. This CDR3 comprises 13 residues. Trimming removed 3 bases from V and 0 bases from J, with 5 bases in between. CDR1 and CDR2 (germline): LNHDA, SQIVND (reference sequence). The chain's CDR3 is CASSIQMNTEAFF. The DNA of the CDR3 is TGTGCCAGTAGTATCCAGATGAACACTGAAGCTTTCTTT.

This clone turned up a few times. The chain joins TRBV9 to TRBJ1-5; a weak D match, TRBD1 (6 bases). V lost 2 bases and J lost 5, with 11 bases in between. The germline V gene has CDR1 SGDLS and CDR2 YYNGEE. The CDR3 sequence is 14 residues long. The CDR3 DNA reads as TGTGCCAGCAGCGTTACAGGGATGGATCAGCCCCAGCATTTT. As protein: CASSVTGMDQPQHF. Complete variable domain (other parts from reference TRBV9 and TRBJ1-5): DSGVTQTPKHLITATGQRVTLRCSPRSGDLSVYWYQQSLDQGLQFLIQYYNGEERAKGNILERFSAQQFPDLHSELNLSSLELGDSALYFCASSVTGMDQPQHFGDGTRLSIL.

This chain connects TRBV18 to TRBJ2-2; no definite D call. Germline CDR1 reads KGHSH; CDR2 reads LQKENI. Trimming left V 5 bases short and J 7 bases short, with 11 bases between. This CDR3 has 13 amino acids. CDR3 nucleotide sequence: TGTGCCAGCTCAGGTGATGGGATCGGGGAGCTGTTTTTT. This sequence encodes CASSGDGIGELFF.

This clone came up a few times. The rearrangement joins TRBV4-2 to TRBJ2-2, with a tentative D call TRBD2 (6 bases). The CDR3 has 17 amino acids. Germline CDR1 is LGHNA and CDR2 is YNFKEQ. V was pared by 1 base and J by 1 base, with 13 bases between. CDR3 sequence reads: CASSQVSVGGNTGELFF. The CDR3 DNA reads as TGTGCCAGCAGCCAAGTCAGTGTCGGGGGGAACACCGGGGAGCTGTTTTTT.

This clone was recorded only once. CDR3 amino acids: CAISDINQAFF. As DNA, the CDR3 is TGTGCCATCAGTGATATCAATCAAGCTTTCTTT. This chain joins TRBV10-3 and TRBJ1-1; D not certain. From germline, CDR1 is ENHRY and CDR2 SYGVKD. The CDR3 length is 11 residues. Trimming removed 3 bases from V and 9 bases from J, with 8 bases in between.

This rearrangement joins TRBV19 to TRBJ1-2, with 8 bases identical to TRBD1. Germline assignment: CDR1 LNHDA and CDR2 SQIVND (reference sequence). The CDR3 consists of 15 residues. The junction had 10 bases not matched to a gene; V was cut back by 6 bases and J by 4 bases. The CDR3 loop is CASRVRQGPPYGYTF. DNA for the CDR3: TGTGCCAGTAGGGTAAGACAGGGGCCACCCTATGGCTACACCTTC.

This sequence joins TRBV18 and TRBJ2-7; no clear D. The CDR3 has 15 amino acids. Trimming took 5 bases from V and 0 from J, leaving 14 bases between them. Germline assignment: CDR1 KGHSH and CDR2 LQKENI. The CDR3 spells CASSSQQMGSYEQYF. Here the CDR3 DNA reads TGTGCCAGCTCAAGTCAGCAGATGGGCTCCTACGAGCAGTACTTC.

This clone was counted a few times. The CDR3 here is CASSTTGQGPFAGANVLTF. CDR3 bases: TGTGCCAGTAGTACCACAGGACAGGGCCCCTTTGCTGGGGCCAACGTCCTGACTTTC. The gene calls are TRBV19 and TRBJ2-6, with 8 positions matching TRBD1. V trimming: 4 bases; J trimming: 2 bases; junction bases outside the gene matches: 13. The CDR3 totals 19 residues. Per the germline V gene, CDR1 is LNHDA and CDR2 is SQIVND (reference sequence).